The rows below give T cell receptor beta chains drawn from one sample of a study of early T cells in non-severe SARS-CoV-2 infection. One entry per CDR3 protein results from TCRdb running MiXCR on the 5' RACE reads. The top ten clones hold about 3.7% of a sample with 77,000 or so distinct CDR3 sequences, roughly 15% of them seen once. The source was whole blood, collected at baseline. Every receptor here comes from an adult who was a healthcare worker with PCR-confirmed SARS-CoV-2 infection or an uninfected control (not recorded which). Each CDR3 is given without its conserved first and last residue. Clone size appears in some rows only: once, few, many, or a class for an expanded clone.

clone_size,cdr3_length,j_call,v_call,cdr3_aa
many,12,TRBJ1-5,TRBV5-4,ASSLGGGNQPQH
many,12,TRBJ1-1,TRBV20-1,SARETGFNTEAF
-,12,TRBJ2-1,TRBV5-1,ASTAGESYNEQF
-,12,TRBJ2-1,TRBV2,ATRGQGPYNEQF
few,11,TRBJ2-7,TRBV5-1,ASSLTNSYEQY
-,16,TRBJ2-3,TRBV20-1,SARAGSGRVLSTDTQY
few,10,TRBJ2-7,TRBV11-2,ASSLEGNEQY
many,14,TRBJ1-5,TRBV18,ASSPVPDVSNQPQH
-,12,TRBJ2-3,TRBV13,ASSSRTGGDTQY
-,12,TRBJ2-1,TRBV5-1,ASSPSGGTNEQF
many,19,TRBJ2-1,TRBV7-6,ASSLGPPSGSARASYNEQF
few,16,TRBJ2-6,TRBV29-1,SATRGPRGNSGANVLT
-,17,TRBJ2-1,TRBV27,ASSLPKGTPTATYNEQF
large,13,TRBJ2-5,TRBV28,ASSLKAEWGETQY
-,12,TRBJ2-7,TRBV29-1,SPVRREGTYEQY
many,9,TRBJ2-1,TRBV30,AWSNTGTDY
-,13,TRBJ2-3,TRBV11-2,ASRKTSGSTDTQY
-,13,TRBJ2-1,TRBV5-1,ASSSGGATYNEQF
many,10,TRBJ2-7,TRBV5-1,ASSLAGNEQY
-,14,TRBJ2-7,TRBV7-9,ASSLNRDRTPYEQY
-,11,TRBJ2-1,TRBV7-7,ASSPGSGNEQF
few,14,TRBJ2-3,TRBV25-1,ASSPHFEVLGSTQY
-,11,TRBJ1-1,TRBV7-2,ASSFERRTEAF
few,14,TRBJ2-3,TRBV11-2,ASSAGTSGSTDTQY
-,13,TRBJ2-7,TRBV28,ASSLSREGKYEQY
many,14,TRBJ2-2,TRBV28,ASSYWEGAESGELF
many,14,TRBJ2-4,TRBV28,ASRGGGNLAKNIQY
-,10,TRBJ1-1,TRBV4-2,ASSQEGREAF
-,13,TRBJ2-1,TRBV5-1,ASSLNGKPFNEQF
-,12,TRBJ2-7,TRBV7-9,ASSSYMSSYEQY
few,13,TRBJ2-3,TRBV5-1,ASSLLAQGTDTQY
-,10,TRBJ1-3,TRBV25-1,ATSSAGNTIY
-,14,TRBJ1-1,TRBV5-4,ASSLSSQGAETEAF
many,9,TRBJ1-1,TRBV29-1,SVEVEGIAF
-,9,TRBJ2-1,TRBV27,ASSLFGEQF
many,11,TRBJ2-3,TRBV29-1,SVEGLGPDTQY
once,14,TRBJ1-1,TRBV5-1,ASSLGDSRSNTEAF
-,12,TRBJ2-2,TRBV6-5,ASRRTANTGELF
-,11,TRBJ2-7,TRBV7-3,ASSTGQGAEQY
-,12,TRBJ2-1,TRBV7-2,ASSLGVLAGEEF
many,14,TRBJ1-1,TRBV14,ASSQDLGALNTEAF
-,13,TRBJ2-1,TRBV4-2,ASSLGLAGINEQF
-,10,TRBJ2-7,TRBV5-1,ASQGGAYEQY
few,13,TRBJ2-5,TRBV4-2,ASSQDWGLRETQY
few,12,TRBJ2-1,TRBV7-9,ASSIDRIKDEQF
-,17,TRBJ2-3,TRBV4-2,ASSRDLAGVPNSTDTQY
-,13,TRBJ2-5,TRBV5-1,ASSLAGGNQETQY
many,13,TRBJ2-7,TRBV24-1,ATSDPKDTSFEQY
few,11,TRBJ1-1,TRBV18,ASSVDRNTEAF
few,14,TRBJ2-1,TRBV27,ASSLGLAGVYNEQF
few,9,TRBJ2-7,TRBV20-1,SAGDQYEQY